This T cell receptor (beta chain) originates from a study of CD8+ T cells in alopecia areata. Extracted from the samples, RNA was reverse transcribed into cDNA to serve as the sequencing template. This table comes from immunoSEQ multiplex PCR, and its TCRdb copy is limited to in-frame clones, with some not included. The table includes about 82,000 clones, about 53% detected once. As part of sample collection, lesional scalp punch biopsies and peripheral blood were taken from alopecia areata patients. This TCR was sampled from a human donor with alopecia areata. Input material: NKG2D-high CD8+ T cells sorted from blood.

The CDR3 sequence: CASAKAGRTYEQYF. In DNA, the CDR3 is TGTGCCAGCGCGAAAGCAGGGCGGACCTACGAGCAGTACTTC. The chain links TRBV27 to TRBJ2-7; D may be TRBD1 (5 bases). The CDR3 spans 14 residues. Germline V CDR1 and CDR2: MNHEY, SMNVEV (reference sequence). Trimming stripped 8 bases from V and 2 bases from J, with 16 bases between.